These 22 T cell receptor beta chains came from one sample sequenced in a study of blood T cell repertoires in COVID-19 (dated by TCRdb to the early 2020s). The receptor library was made with the immunoSEQ multiplex PCR assay. In TCRdb, the immuneACCESS table is reduced to in-frame sequences with V and J assigned. These tables do not hold every clone; where another copy was compared, an unresolved V gene accounts for under half, and the others remain unexplained. Present in this sample are some 120,000 clones, approximately 87% of which were seen just once. Jointly, the top ten make up 2% to 2.5% of the sample. Sequencing was carried out using peripheral blood. These receptors all come from a man between 25 and 39 years old with acute or convalescent COVID-19.

This chain uses TRBV9 with TRBJ2-5; 8 bases are shared with TRBD2. The V and J ends lost 6 bases and 0 bases, in that order; junction bases with no gene match: 4. The germline gives CDR1 SGDLS, CDR2 YYNGEE. This CDR3 region has 14 residues. CDR3 DNA: TGTGCCAGCAACCGCGGGGGGTACCAAGAGACCCAGTACTTC. Its translation is CASNRGGYQETQYF.

The chain recombines TRBV6-2 or TRBV6-3 with TRBJ1-2; D is ambiguous. From germline, CDR1 is MNHEY and CDR2 SVGEGT. The CDR3 consists of 15 residues. Trimming took 3 bases from V and 3 from J, leaving 14 bases between them. In DNA form, the CDR3 reads TGTGCCAGCAGTTATCAAGACTCCGGCCACTATGGCTACACCTTC. Encoded protein: CASSYQDSGHYGYTF.

The rearrangement joins TRBV4-3 to TRBJ1-1; D remains ambiguous. CDR3 length equals 13 residues. The V gene's germline CDR1 is LGHNA and CDR2 YSLEER. Trimming shortened V by 2 bases and J by 1 base, and 5 bases separated the two germline ends. In DNA, the CDR3 is TGCGCCAGCAGCCAATTGAGGAACACTGAAGCTTTCTTT. Translation gives CASSQLRNTEAFF.

The chain joins TRBV7-8 to TRBJ1-1; 8 bases are shared with TRBD1. The ends lost 5 bases at V and 2 bases at J; junction bases unmatched: 10. This CDR3 region has 16 residues. The germline CDR1 and CDR2 sequences are SGHVS and FQNEAQ. CDR3 protein: CASSQTWDRTNTEAFF. CDR3 in DNA: TGTGCCAGCAGCCAAACCTGGGACAGGACTAACACTGAAGCTTTCTTT.

The chain is built from TRBV14 and TRBJ1-1; D possibly corresponds to TRBD1 (6 bases). Germline lookup yields CDR1 SGHDN and CDR2 FVKESK. Trimming shortened V by 5 bases and J by 6 bases, and 13 bases separated the two germline ends. This CDR3 has 13 residues. The CDR3 nucleotides are TGTGCCAGCAGCTACCTCGGGGGGCCTGAAGCTTTCTTT. Protein sequence: CASSYLGGPEAFF.

The V gene is TRBV7-9, the J gene TRBJ1-2; no reliable D call. Looked up from germline, CDR1 is SEHNR and CDR2 is FQNEAQ (reference sequence). Trimming removed 5 bases from V and 3 bases from J, with 4 bases in between. CDR3 size: 11 residues. The CDR3 loop reads CASSRDYGYTF. In DNA, the CDR3 is TGTGCCAGCAGCCGGGACTATGGCTACACCTTC.

This clone has only a few counts. The CDR3 is CASSPGEDSYNEQFF. Written as DNA, the CDR3 is TGCGCCAGCAGCCCGGGGGAAGACTCCTACAATGAGCAGTTCTTC. The rearrangement links TRBV4-1 to TRBJ2-1, with a possible D match to TRBD2 (6 bases). This CDR3 comprises 15 residues. With 4 bases removed from V and 0 bases from J, the gap between germline ends came to 10 bases. In germline, CDR1 is MGHRA, CDR2 YSYEKL.

The chain recombines TRBV7-2 with TRBJ1-1; D not resolved. Between the trimmed V and J ends, which lost 6 bases and 1 base, there was a span of 9 bases. The germline CDR1 and CDR2 sequences are SGHTA and FQGNSA. The CDR3 loop spans 13 amino acids. The CDR3 sequence is CASSSQKNTEAFF. CDR3 sequence (DNA): TGTGCCAGCAGTTCACAAAAGAACACTGAAGCTTTCTTT.

The chain recombines TRBV14 with TRBJ1-1; weak D call: TRBD1 (5 bases). CDR3 length: 14 amino acids. Germline V gene lookup returns CDR1 SGHDN and CDR2 FVKESK. The V end was cut by 1 base, the J end by 4 bases, with 10 bases between. The chain's CDR3 is CASSQARGGTEAFF. The CDR3 nucleotides read TGTGCCAGCAGCCAAGCGAGGGGAGGCACTGAAGCTTTCTTT.

The rearrangement joins TRBV21-1 to TRBJ1-6; TRBD1 reflects the table's D call only, with no check against the DNA. TRBV21-1 is an annotated pseudogene. The CDR3 length is 17 residues. CDR3 sequence (DNA): TGTGCCAGCAGCAAAGTGGAGATCGGAACAGGAACCACACCCCTCCACTTT. Translation gives CASSKVEIGTGTTPLHF.

J is TRBJ1-6 and V is TRBV7-9; 9 positions match TRBD1. The CDR3 is 17 amino acids. Germline V lookup: CDR1 SEHNR, CDR2 FQNEAQ (reference sequence). The V segment lost 5 bases and the J segment 5 bases; nucleotides outside the gene matches: 10. The CDR3 region has the DNA TGTGCCAGCAGCACCCACCGGGACAGGGAACATAATTCACCCCTCCACTTT. Encoded protein: CASSTHRDREHNSPLHF.

As DNA, the CDR3 is TGTGCCAGCAGTTTATCTCCGGGACAGGGGCTTGCTAGCAATCAGCCCCAGCATTTT. Its protein is CASSLSPGQGLASNQPQHF. The chain couples TRBV27 to TRBJ1-5; 10 bases are a match to TRBD1. V lost 0 bases, J lost 0 bases, and 8 bases stayed unmatched. CDR1 and CDR2 from the germline V gene are MNHEY and SMNVEV (reference sequence). The CDR3 consists of 19 residues.

This chain connects TRBV4-1 to TRBJ1-2, with D possibly being TRBD1 (5 bases). Germline V gene lookup returns CDR1 MGHRA and CDR2 YSYEKL. The CDR3 extends over 13 amino acids. V gave up 1 base and J gave up 13 bases, with 16 bases separating them. The chain's CDR3 is CASSQVGAARGTF. In nucleotides, the CDR3 is TGCGCCAGCAGCCAAGTTGGGGCGGCTAGAGGCACCTTC.

This chain links TRBV4-3 with TRBJ2-2; tentative D call: TRBD1 (5 bases). The CDR3 runs 17 residues. Looked up from germline, CDR1 is LGHNA and CDR2 is YSLEER. V lost 2 bases to trimming and J lost 7 bases, with 20 bases between them. The CDR3 protein is CASSQRTGFRYGGELFF. The CDR3 bases are TGCGCCAGCAGCCAAAGAACAGGCTTTCGTTATGGCGGGGAGCTGTTTTTT.

J is TRBJ2-1 and V is TRBV4-2; D perhaps matches TRBD2 (6 bases). Germline CDR1 LGHNA, CDR2 YNFKEQ. V was pared by 5 bases and J by 5 bases, with 13 bases between. CDR3 length: 14 amino acids. CDR3 in DNA: TGTGCCAGCAGCTTATTAGGCGGGAACAATGAGCAGTTCTTC. Translation gives CASSLLGGNNEQFF.

The genes are TRBV6-4 and TRBJ2-3; a weak D match, TRBD2 (6 bases). V gave up 3 bases and J gave up 4 bases, with 11 bases separating them. This CDR3 contains 14 residues. Germline CDR1 MRHNA, CDR2 SNTAGT. Here the CDR3 DNA reads TGTGCCAGCAGTGAACGGTCTAGCGCAGATACGCAGTATTTT. This gives the protein CASSERSSADTQYF.

V is TRBV10-1 and J is TRBJ1-4; TRBD1 aligns across 7 bases. V lost 1 base to trimming and J lost 7 bases; unmatched junction nucleotides: 18. The CDR3 has 19 amino acids. Germline CDR1 and CDR2: WNHNN and SYGVQD (reference sequence). The CDR3 is CASSEWGPDTSQGVEKLFF. The CDR3 coding sequence is TGCGCCAGCAGTGAGTGGGGACCGGACACTTCCCAGGGGGTTGAAAAACTGTTTTTT.

The chain uses TRBV13 and TRBJ1-1; D remains unclear. The germline gives CDR1 PRHDT, CDR2 FYEKMQ (reference sequence). This CDR3 has 13 residues. Trimming stripped 5 bases from V and 5 bases from J, with 12 bases between. DNA of the CDR3: TGTGCCAGCAGCCCTTACACCCTGACTGAAGCTTTCTTT. It translates to CASSPYTLTEAFF.

This clone has only one observation. The J gene is TRBJ1-2, the V gene TRBV5-1; no clear D. Trimming left V 2 bases short and J 5 bases short, with 16 bases between. The CDR3 has 15 residues. Germline V gene data show CDR1 as SGHRS and CDR2 as YFSETQ. The CDR3 loop is CASSFAGLEGYGYTF. The CDR3 coding sequence is TGCGCCAGCAGCTTTGCAGGTCTTGAGGGATATGGCTACACCTTC.

The chain has TRBV27 and TRBJ2-2; 11 bases align to TRBD1. The CDR3 contains 18 residues. The germline V gene has CDR1 MNHEY and CDR2 SMNVEV (reference sequence). The ends lost 5 bases at V and 4 bases at J; junction bases unmatched: 12. The CDR3 loop reads CASSIRTGGEKGTGELFF. CDR3 in DNA: TGTGCCAGCAGTATTCGGACAGGGGGCGAGAAAGGCACCGGGGAGCTGTTTTTT.

This sequence joins TRBV6-6 and TRBJ2-2; possibly TRBD2 for D (6 bases). CDR1 is MNHNY and CDR2 is SVGAGI in the germline V gene (reference sequence). CDR3 length: 15 amino acids. Trimming took off 2 bases at V and 5 bases at J, with 12 bases between the two ends. CDR3 DNA: TGTGCCAGCAGTTACGGCGGGGTGGCTACCGGGGAGCTGTTTTTT. Amino acids: CASSYGGVATGELFF.

This clone turned up a few times. This chain joins TRBV6-1 and TRBJ2-2, with 8 bases matching TRBD1. Trimming cost V 4 bases and J 0 bases; bases outside gene matches: 4. CDR3 length equals 16 residues. Looked up from germline, CDR1 is MNHNS and CDR2 is SASEGT. Here the CDR3 reads CASSAQGASNTGELFF. CDR3 bases: TGTGCCAGCAGTGCGCAGGGGGCTTCGAACACCGGGGAGCTGTTTTTT.